This TCR beta chain originates from a study of T cells in tuberculosis. Study information: The T cells targeted glucose monomycolate, a mycobacterial lipid, via CD1B.

Chain pairing is unknown; alpha and beta were sequenced separately. Sequenced by immunoSEQ multiplex PCR; TCRdb stores in-frame clones only, minus some. The table lists 54,000 or so clones, under 90% of them singletons. Thawed, overnight-rested PBMC were stained with GMM-loaded CD1B tetramer, viability dye and anti-CD3, then sorted. The lipid loaded on the CD1B tetramers was C32 glucose monomycolate from Rhodococcus equi. Before cryopreservation, the sorted PBMC lost their CD14-expressing monocytes. Tetramer-negative cells, approximately 90,000 per donor, were also sorted. V dropped 7 bases and J dropped 0 bases, with 13 bases sitting between them. CDR3 length: 15 residues. Germline lookup yields CDR1 MNHNS and CDR2 SASEGT.

The V gene is TRBV6-1, the J gene TRBJ1-5; tentatively, D is TRBD1 (6 bases). This TCR was sampled from an adult woman with latent tuberculosis. Sequencing input: CD1b-GMM tetramer-negative cells sorted from PBMCs. The CDR3 bases are TGTGCCAGCATAGTAGGGGGTATTAGCAATCAGCCCCAGCATTTT. Translation: CASIVGGISNQPQHF.